The next 9 T cell receptor beta chains were all read from a single sample in a study of shared clonotypes between healthy human individuals. The repertoire was sequenced with immunoSEQ multiplex PCR; TCRdb's copy has only in-frame clones and lacks some. There are approximately 500,000 clones in the sample; nearly 80% occur only once, and approximately 12% lies in the top ten. Sequencing was performed on PBMCs. All receptors come from a woman in her thirties or forties in good health. Some clones in this sample may be carry-over from other donors' samples.

This clone has just one count. This rearrangement joins TRBV7-2 to TRBJ2-7; TRBD2 aligns across 8 bases. The germline gives CDR1 SGHTA, CDR2 FQGNSA. This CDR3 is built from 14 residues. After removal of 6 bases from V and 3 bases from J, the junction contained 7 bases not matched to a gene. CDR3 in DNA: TGTGCCAGCAGACCGGGACTAGGGATCTACGAGCAGTACTTC. Amino acids: CASRPGLGIYEQYF.

This chain joins TRBV10-1 and TRBJ2-7, with 7 bases that match TRBD1. The J segment lost 2 bases and the V segment lost 7 bases, leaving 8 bases of the junction unmatched. This CDR3 contains 14 residues. Looked up from germline, CDR1 is WNHNN and CDR2 is SYGVQD (reference sequence). For the CDR3, the DNA is TGCGCCAGCATAGCCGGGCAGGGGGCCTACGAGCAGTACTTC. Translating it yields CASIAGQGAYEQYF.

The chain is built from TRBV9 and TRBJ2-6; no clear D. Per germline, CDR1 SGDLS and CDR2 YYNGEE. The CDR3 has 17 residues. Trimming stripped 0 bases from V and 1 base from J, with 11 bases between. The CDR3 sequence is CASSVGPTESGANVLTF. As DNA, the CDR3 is TGTGCCAGCAGCGTAGGACCGACCGAGTCTGGGGCCAACGTCCTGACTTTC. Based on the CDR3 plus reference TRBV9 and TRBJ2-6, the full variable domain is DSGVTQTPKHLITATGQRVTLRCSPRSGDLSVYWYQQSLDQGLQFLIQYYNGEERAKGNILERFSAQQFPDLHSELNLSSLELGDSALYFCASSVGPTESGANVLTFGAGSRLTVL.

V gene TRBV19 combines with J gene TRBJ1-1; TRBD1 matches 7 bases. The CDR3 is 18 residues long. CDR1 LNHDA and CDR2 SQIVND come from the germline V gene (reference sequence). Unmatched junction bases numbered 19, after V lost 4 bases and J lost 5 bases. As DNA, the CDR3 is TGTGCCAGTAGTACCCTCCTTTCGACAGGGTCGAGTCGGACTGAAGCTTTCTTT. Its protein product is CASSTLLSTGSSRTEAFF. The full variable domain, in which reference TRBV19 and TRBJ1-1 provide the parts outside the CDR3, is DGGITQSPKYLFRKEGQNVTLSCEQNLNHDAMYWYRQDPGQGLRLIYYSQIVNDFQKGDIAEGYSVSREKKESFPLTVTSAQKNPTAFYLCASSTLLSTGSSRTEAFFGQGTRLTVV.

The chain employs TRBV19 and TRBJ2-5, with D uncertain. The CDR3 sequence is 16 residues long. The germline V and J ends were trimmed by 3 bases and 2 bases, with 16 bases remaining between them. The germline CDR1 and CDR2 sequences are LNHDA and SQIVND (reference sequence). CDR3 loop: CASSIPDGKSQETQYF. CDR3 DNA: TGTGCCAGTAGTATTCCGGACGGCAAATCACAAGAGACCCAGTACTTC.

This clone was seen a few times. V gene TRBV19 combines with J gene TRBJ2-1; possible D gene TRBD2, 6 bases. Germline assignment: CDR1 LNHDA and CDR2 SQIVND (reference sequence). The V end lost 5 bases, the J end lost 4 bases, and 18 bases lay between the germline ends. The CDR3 has 16 amino acids. CDR3 nucleotides: TGTGCCAGTAGTCCCCGACTAGGGGCCTTTTACAATGAGCAGTTCTTC. Translation gives CASSPRLGAFYNEQFF.

The CDR3 nucleotides are TGTGCCAGCAGTCTCCCGAACACCGAATCCTATGGCTACACCTTC. It codes for CASSLPNTESYGYTF. The genes are TRBV28 and TRBJ1-2; D call uncertain. CDR3 length equals 15 residues. Germline CDR1 is MDHEN and CDR2 is SYDVKM. Between the trimmed V and J ends, which lost 5 bases and 4 bases, there was a span of 17 bases.

Of note for this clone: Other DNA sequences from this sample encode an identical CDR3 as well. V usage is TRBV28 and J usage is TRBJ2-7; D might be TRBD1 (6 bases). V was clipped by 2 bases and J by 3 bases, with 8 bases between them. The CDR3 is 13 residues long. Germline V CDR1 and CDR2: MDHEN, SYDVKM. The chain's CDR3 is CASSLGGDYEQYF. CDR3 nucleotide sequence: TGTGCCAGCAGTTTAGGGGGCGACTACGAGCAGTACTTC.

This chain uses TRBV23-1 with TRBJ2-5, with a tentative D call TRBD2 (6 bases). TRBV23-1 is labeled an ORF, and its function is uncertain. The CDR3 totals 13 residues. V was trimmed by 7 bases and J by 1 base, leaving 10 bases between them. The chain's CDR3 is CASTQGLQETQYF. The CDR3 coding sequence is TGCGCCAGCACCCAGGGACTCCAAGAGACCCAGTACTTC.